A single sample is the source of the 19 T cell receptor beta chains below, sequenced in a study of T cell repertoires in breast cancer (dated by TCRdb to the mid-2010s). Preparation of the library involved emulsion pairing. Instrument on record: Illumina MiSeq. Unpaired genes were suppressed by a second nested PCR containing blocking oligos, after which a third nested PCR added Illumina adaptors and barcodes. The public reads were quality trimmed at Q25 with fastp and then assembled into clones with MiXCR by TCRdb, keeping productive beta chains. Records with the same CDR3 protein are collapsed into one entry carrying the most frequent genes and DNA. In all, the sample holds about 740 distinct CDR3 sequences, and 34% of those were seen once. The ten largest account for about a quarter of the sample. Paired alpha-beta TCRs of CD8+ T cells were analyzed using an expanded emulsion RT-PCR method with primers for all TCR V genes.

Material for sequencing was CD8+ T cells. Source of these receptors: a pool of human donors with breast cancer or a healthy control (not recorded which).

This clonotype is classed as hyperexpanded. The rearrangement links TRBV7-6 to TRBJ1-4; D is unclear. The germline V and J ends were trimmed by 5 bases and 3 bases, with 10 bases remaining between them. In germline, CDR1 is SGHVS, CDR2 FNYEAQ. The CDR3 spans 14 residues. CDR3 nucleotide sequence: TGTGCCAGCAGCGCCCTGACGGCTAATGAAAAACTGTTTTTT. This sequence encodes CASSALTANEKLFF.

In its sample, this clonotype ranks as large. The V and J genes are TRBV7-2 and TRBJ1-1, with a weak D call TRBD1 (5 bases). The CDR3 consists of 13 residues. The germline CDR1 and CDR2 sequences are SGHTA and FQGNSA. V gave up 5 bases and J gave up 1 base, with 8 bases separating them. The CDR3 DNA is TGTGCCAGCAGCCGGCAGGGGAACACTGAAGCTTTCTTT. Translating it yields CASSRQGNTEAFF.

This chain uses TRBV28 with TRBJ2-7, with no clear D. The CDR3 runs to 12 residues. Germline CDR1 reads MDHEN; CDR2 reads SYDVKM. V shed 8 bases and J shed 6 bases, with 14 bases lying between them. For the CDR3, the DNA is TGTGCCAGCCTTACCCAATACGGCGAGCAGTACTTC. This codes for CASLTQYGEQYF.

The sample holds a few counts of this clonotype. The rearrangement uses TRBV27 and TRBJ2-7, with TRBD2 matching over 13 bases. Trimming at V came to 5 bases and at J to 3 bases, leaving 4 bases not matched to a gene. Germline CDR1 and CDR2: MNHEY and SMNVEV (reference sequence). This CDR3 contains 15 residues. This CDR3 reads CASSQGLAGSYEQYF. The CDR3 DNA reads as TGTGCCAGCAGTCAGGGACTAGCGGGGAGCTACGAGCAGTACTTC.

Judged by abundance, this clonotype is medium-sized. V is TRBV7-4 and J is TRBJ1-3; D unclear. Germline CDR1 reads SGHVT; CDR2 reads SQSDAQ. The CDR3 contains 14 residues. The V end lost 4 bases, the J end lost 0 bases, and 7 bases lay between the germline ends. This CDR3 reads CASSSQVSGNTIYF. CDR3 DNA sequence: TGTGCCAGCAGCTCCCAGGTCTCTGGAAACACCATATATTTT.

This clonotype qualifies as large. This chain links TRBV7-3 with TRBJ2-6; perhaps TRBD1 as D (6 bases). CDR1 SGHTA and CDR2 FQGTGA come from the germline V gene. The CDR3 spans 15 residues. Trimming took 3 bases from V and 0 from J, leaving 6 bases between them. The CDR3 reads CASSLTGSGANVLTF. The CDR3 DNA reads as TGTGCCAGCAGCTTGACAGGCTCTGGGGCCAACGTCCTGACTTTC.

The rearrangement links TRBV6-1 to TRBJ2-7, with 8 bases that match TRBD1. J gave up 4 bases and V 5 bases, and 7 bases lay outside the gene matches. Per the germline V gene, CDR1 is MNHNS and CDR2 is SASEGT. The CDR3 runs 14 residues. CDR3 sequence (DNA): TGTGCCAGCAGTCCGGACAGGGCTCGGTACGAGCAGTACTTC. Protein sequence: CASSPDRARYEQYF.

This clonotype is labeled as large. The chain carries TRBV7-2 and TRBJ2-3; TRBD2 agrees at 10 bases. V lost 3 bases to trimming and J lost 3 bases; unmatched junction nucleotides: 3. Germline V gene data show CDR1 as SGHTA and CDR2 as FQGNSA. CDR3 length equals 15 residues. The CDR3 protein is CASSFSGGQTDTQYF. The DNA of the CDR3 is TGTGCCAGCAGCTTTAGCGGGGGGCAGACAGATACGCAGTATTTT.

This clonotype was seen ten or more times. A much bigger clone sits one base away, suggesting this may be a read error. The chain uses TRBV7-8 and TRBJ1-2; weak D call: TRBD1 (5 bases). Trimming removed 1 base from V and 8 bases from J, with 11 bases in between. There are 13 residues in the CDR3. Germline assignment: CDR1 SGHVS and CDR2 FQNEAQ. The CDR3 protein is CASSLVWGDGYTF. CDR3 coding DNA: TGTGCCAGCAGCTTAGTATGGGGCGACGGCTACACCTTC.

A word on this clonotype: A read error may account for a junction end that differs from germline. Here the CDR3 DNA reads TGTGCCAGCAGCTTAAGCTCCTACAATGAGCGGTTCTTC. Translated: CASSLSSYNERFF. V is TRBV7-3 and J is TRBJ2-1; the D is unclear. This CDR3 has 13 residues. Germline V lookup: CDR1 SGHTA, CDR2 FQGTGA.

As concerns this clonotype: Given a much more abundant clone one base away, this may be a read error. The rearrangement joins TRBV28 to TRBJ2-7; a possible D gene is TRBD1 (6 bases). The length of the CDR3 is 15 residues. Germline values: CDR1 MDHEN, CDR2 SYDVKM. The V and J ends lost 6 bases and 0 bases respectively, with 15 bases between them. CDR3 region: CASSLAMDSSYEQYF. CDR3 nucleotide sequence: TGTGCCAGCAGCCTCGCTATGGACAGCTCCTACGAGCAGTACTTC.

This clonotype was counted only a few times. The chain has TRBV7-9 and TRBJ1-4; 7 bases agree with TRBD1. Per germline, CDR1 SEHNR and CDR2 FQNEAQ (reference sequence). Trimming removed 5 bases from V and 8 bases from J; junction bases left unmatched: 11. This CDR3 is 15 amino acids long. Here the CDR3 DNA reads TGTGCCAGCAGCCCACGAGGGGGCAGGCTAGAAAAACTGTTTTTT. It is translated as CASSPRGGRLEKLFF.

This clonotype is labeled medium-sized (0.01 to 0.1%). It may be a read error: a sequence one base away is much more abundant. The V call is TRBV7-3, the J call TRBJ2-6; D may be TRBD1 (6 bases). In germline, CDR1 is SGHTA, CDR2 FQGTGA. Trimming cost V 3 bases and J 2 bases, with 8 bases left between them. This CDR3 contains 15 residues. The CDR3 region is CASSLTGPGANVLTF. For the CDR3, the DNA is TGTGCCAGCAGCTTGACAGGCCCTGGGGCCAACGTCCTGACTTTC.

This clonotype qualifies as large. Here the CDR3 reads CASSLPRGRGNTEAFF. For the CDR3, the DNA is TGTGCCAGCAGCTTACCCAGGGGGCGGGGGAACACTGAAGCTTTCTTT. The rearrangement joins TRBV7-9 to TRBJ1-1; 8 positions agree with TRBD1. Losses at the gene ends were 2 bases for V and 1 base for J; bases not matched to a gene: 6. Germline V CDR1 and CDR2: SEHNR, FQNEAQ (reference sequence). This CDR3 contains 16 residues.

As for this clonotype: The junction departs from germline at one end; a sequencing error may be responsible. V usage is TRBV7-3 and J usage is TRBJ1-1; D is ambiguous. Per the germline V gene, CDR1 is SGHTA and CDR2 is FQGTGA. This CDR3 comprises 13 residues. The CDR3 DNA is TGTGCCAGCAGCTCAACCATGAGCACTGAAGCTTCCTTT. Amino acids: CASSSTMSTEASF.

Concerning this clonotype itself: Sequence at one end of the junction differs from germline and may be a read error. V is TRBV7-2 and J is TRBJ2-3; weak D call: TRBD2 (6 bases). The CDR3 loop spans 14 amino acids. From germline, CDR1 is SGHTA and CDR2 FQGNSA. CDR3 amino acids: CASSFGGTTDAQYF. The CDR3 DNA follows: TGTGCCAGCAGCTTTGGCGGGACCACAGATGCGCAGTATTTT.

This clonotype has a count of ten or more. The chain carries TRBV7-3 and TRBJ2-5; TRBD1 matches 7 bases. The length of the CDR3 is 13 residues. CDR1 and CDR2 (germline): SGHTA, FQGTGA. V dropped 4 bases and J dropped 4; count of bases not matched to a gene: 3. CDR3 in amino acids: CASSWDSSETQYF. Written as DNA, the CDR3 is TGTGCCAGCAGCTGGGACAGCTCAGAGACCCAGTACTTC.

This clonotype counts as large. The J gene is TRBJ1-5, the V gene TRBV7-2; possible D gene TRBD1, 5 bases. The CDR3 is 15 amino acids. The V and J ends lost 0 bases and 2 bases respectively, with 8 bases between them. Germline CDR1 and CDR2: SGHTA and FQGNSA. In DNA, the CDR3 is TGTGCCAGCAGCTTAGCGCTACAGGGCAATCAGCCCCAGCATTTT. Translated: CASSLALQGNQPQHF.

In this sample, this clonotype is medium-sized. The chain joins TRBV7-6 to TRBJ2-3, with D possibly matching TRBD1 (7 bases). The CDR3 contains 17 residues. The germline V gene has CDR1 SGHVS and CDR2 FNYEAQ. Between the trimmed V and J ends, which lost 2 bases and 7 bases, there was a span of 22 bases. The CDR3 DNA is TGTGCCAGCAGCTTATCAAACGCGGGACAGCGAAAAAATACGCAGTATTTT. Its translation is CASSLSNAGQRKNTQYF.